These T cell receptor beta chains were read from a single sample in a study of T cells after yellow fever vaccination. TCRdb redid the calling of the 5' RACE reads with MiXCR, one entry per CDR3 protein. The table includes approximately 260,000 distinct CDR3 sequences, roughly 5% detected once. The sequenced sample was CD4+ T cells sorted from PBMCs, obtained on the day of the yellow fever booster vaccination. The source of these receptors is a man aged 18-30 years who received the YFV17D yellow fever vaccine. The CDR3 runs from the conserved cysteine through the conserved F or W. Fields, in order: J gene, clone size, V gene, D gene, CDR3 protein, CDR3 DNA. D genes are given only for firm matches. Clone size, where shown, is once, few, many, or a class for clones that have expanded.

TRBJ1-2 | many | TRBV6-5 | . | CASSYVAIGLMVGYTF | TGTGCCAGCAGTTACGTTGCTATCGGACTTATGGTTGGCTACACCTTC
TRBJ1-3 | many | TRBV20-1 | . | CSASRFSSGNTIYF | TGCAGTGCTAGTAGGTTTTCCTCTGGAAACACCATATATTTT
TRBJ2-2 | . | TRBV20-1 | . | CSASTDSPNTGELFF | TGCAGTGCTTCAACAGATTCCCCGAACACCGGGGAGCTGTTTTTT
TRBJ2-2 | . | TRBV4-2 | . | CASSQVPGSTNTGELFF | TGTGCCAGCAGCCAAGTTCCGGGGTCGACGAACACCGGGGAGCTGTTTTTT
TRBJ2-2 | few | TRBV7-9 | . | CASLRDSANTGELFF | TGTGCCAGCCTCCGGGACTCCGCGAACACCGGGGAGCTGTTTTTT
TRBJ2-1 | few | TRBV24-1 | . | CATSDLHNEQFF | TGTGCCACCAGTGATTTGCACAATGAGCAGTTCTTC
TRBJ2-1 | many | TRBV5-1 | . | CASSIGGQRVDEQFF | TGCGCCAGCAGCATTGGGGGTCAAAGGGTAGATGAGCAGTTCTTC
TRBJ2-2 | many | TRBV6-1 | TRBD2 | CASTGGAVRNTGELFF | TGTGCCAGCACGGGGGGGGCCGTCCGGAACACCGGGGAGCTGTTTTTT
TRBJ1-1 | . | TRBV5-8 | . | CASSPGRTGAFF | TGTGCCAGCAGCCCTGGACGGACGGGGGCTTTCTTT
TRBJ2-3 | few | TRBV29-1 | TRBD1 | CSVFKQGAVGTDTQYF | TGCAGCGTTTTCAAACAGGGGGCGGTTGGCACAGATACGCAGTATTTT
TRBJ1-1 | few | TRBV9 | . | CASSVVRTSSPEAFF | TGTGCCAGCAGCGTAGTCAGGACCTCCTCGCCTGAAGCTTTCTTT
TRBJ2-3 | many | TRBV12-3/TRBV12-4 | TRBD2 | CASTKLAGTDTQYF | TGTGCCAGCACCAAACTAGCGGGAACAGATACGCAGTATTTT
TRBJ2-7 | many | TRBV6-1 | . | CASSEEFRGKQYF | TGTGCCAGCAGTGAAGAGTTCCGGGGGAAGCAGTACTTC
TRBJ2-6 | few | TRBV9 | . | CASSVGDTSGANVLTF | TGTGCCAGCAGCGTTGGGGACACCTCTGGGGCCAACGTCCTGACTTTC
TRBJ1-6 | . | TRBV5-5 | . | CASSSPQASLHF | TGTGCCAGCAGCTCGCCTCAGGCGTCCCTCCACTTT
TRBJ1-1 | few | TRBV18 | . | CASSPRVEDTEAFF | TGTGCCAGCTCACCCAGGGTCGAGGACACTGAAGCTTTCTTT
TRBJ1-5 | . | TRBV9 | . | CASSVAPGQPQHF | TGTGCCAGCAGCGTAGCCCCGGGTCAGCCCCAGCATTTT
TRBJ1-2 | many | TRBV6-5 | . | CASSVTGFYGYTF | TGTGCCAGCAGCGTCACAGGATTCTATGGCTACACCTTC
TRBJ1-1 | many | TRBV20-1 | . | CSARVAGEWNTEAFF | TGCAGTGCTAGGGTCGCAGGGGAGTGGAACACTGAAGCTTTCTTT
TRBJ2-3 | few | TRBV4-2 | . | CASSQEEGTDTQYF | TGTGCCAGCAGCCAAGAGGAGGGCACAGATACGCAGTATTTT
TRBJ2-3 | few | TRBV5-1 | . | CASSTTVDTQYF | TGCGCCAGCTCTACGACGGTAGATACGCAGTATTTT
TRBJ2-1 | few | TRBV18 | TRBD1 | CASSGQGRFNEQFF | TGTGCCAGCTCGGGACAGGGGCGCTTCAATGAGCAGTTCTTC
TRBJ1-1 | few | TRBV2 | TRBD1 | CASRQGEGTEAFF | TGTGCCAGCAGGCAGGGGGAGGGCACTGAAGCTTTCTTT
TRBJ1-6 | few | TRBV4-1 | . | CASSQDYRVNSPLHF | TGCGCCAGCAGCCAAGACTACAGGGTGAATTCACCCCTCCACTTT
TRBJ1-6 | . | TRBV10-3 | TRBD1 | CAISEGTGSSPLHF | TGTGCCATCAGTGAAGGGACAGGGAGTTCACCCCTCCACTTT
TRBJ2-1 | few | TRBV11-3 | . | CASSLARGDNEQFF | TGTGCCAGCAGCTTAGCACGGGGTGACAATGAGCAGTTCTTC
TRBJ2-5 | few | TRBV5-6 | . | CASRGWGAGETQYF | TGTGCCAGCAGGGGTTGGGGGGCCGGGGAGACCCAGTACTTC
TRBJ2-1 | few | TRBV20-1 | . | CSASFAGPEIF | TGCAGTGCTAGTTTCGCGGGGCCGGAGATCTTC
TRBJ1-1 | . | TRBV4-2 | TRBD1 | CASSPRQGVNTEAFF | TGTGCCAGCAGCCCTCGACAGGGGGTGAACACTGAAGCTTTCTTT